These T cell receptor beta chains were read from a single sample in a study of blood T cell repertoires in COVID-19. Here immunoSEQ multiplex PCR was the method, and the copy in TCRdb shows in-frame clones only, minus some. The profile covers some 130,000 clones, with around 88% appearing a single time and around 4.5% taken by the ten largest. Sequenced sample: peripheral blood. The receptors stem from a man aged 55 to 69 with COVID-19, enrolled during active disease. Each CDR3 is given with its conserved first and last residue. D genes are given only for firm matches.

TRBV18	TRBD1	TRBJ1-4	TGTGCCAGCTCACCTACCGGGACAGAAAGAGAAAAACTGTTTTTT	CASSPTGTEREKLFF
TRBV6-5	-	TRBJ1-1	TGTGCCAGCAGCACTCCATTGAACACTGAAGCTTTCTTT	CASSTPLNTEAFF
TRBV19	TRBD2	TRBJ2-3	TGTGCCAGTACCTCAACCGGGGGGGTGGCAGATACGCAGTATTTT	CASTSTGGVADTQYF
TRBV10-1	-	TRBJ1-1	TGCGCCAGCAGTCAAGGGGGACACCCGATCACTGAAGCTTTCTTT	CASSQGGHPITEAFF
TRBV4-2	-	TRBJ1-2	TGTGCCAGCAGCCAAGATATGAACAGGGCAAGGGATGGCTACACCTTC	CASSQDMNRARDGYTF
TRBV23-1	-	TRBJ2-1	TGCGCCAGCAGTCAGGGGGCAGGGTCACTTAACCATGAGCAGTTCTTC	CASSQGAGSLNHEQFF
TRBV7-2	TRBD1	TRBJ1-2	TGTGCCAGCAGCCGCCTCCCGACAGGGAATGGCTACACCTTC	CASSRLPTGNGYTF
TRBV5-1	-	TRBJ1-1	TGCGCCAGCAGCTTGCAGGCAACCTCCCGGACTGAAGCTTTCTTT	CASSLQATSRTEAFF
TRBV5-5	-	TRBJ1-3	TGTGCCAGCAGCTTGGCAGGGGCATACCCCTCTGGAAACACCATATATTTT	CASSLAGAYPSGNTIYF
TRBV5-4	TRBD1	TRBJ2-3	TGTGCCAGCAGTCCTGGGGACAGGGCCGCAAATACGCAGTATTTT	CASSPGDRAANTQYF
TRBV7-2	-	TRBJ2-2	TGTGCCAGCAGCTTTCAGGGGTATAGAACCGGGGAGCTGTTTTTT	CASSFQGYRTGELFF
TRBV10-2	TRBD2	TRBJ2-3	TGCGCCAGCAGTGGGGGCCCTCGGGGGGGCCGGGATACGCAGTATTTT	CASSGGPRGGRDTQYF
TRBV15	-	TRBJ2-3	TGTGCCACCAGCAGACAGGGCGACACAGATACGCAGTATTTT	CATSRQGDTDTQYF
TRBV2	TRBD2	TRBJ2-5	TGTGCCAGCAGCCCTCCGGGACTAGCGGATCAAGAGACCCAGTACTTC	CASSPPGLADQETQYF
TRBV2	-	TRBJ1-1	TGTGCCAGCAAGACCGGCGGGAACACTGAAGCTTTCTTT	CASKTGGNTEAFF
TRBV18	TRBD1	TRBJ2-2	TGTGCCAGCTCAACGGGACAGGGATACACCGGGGAGCTGTTTTTT	CASSTGQGYTGELFF